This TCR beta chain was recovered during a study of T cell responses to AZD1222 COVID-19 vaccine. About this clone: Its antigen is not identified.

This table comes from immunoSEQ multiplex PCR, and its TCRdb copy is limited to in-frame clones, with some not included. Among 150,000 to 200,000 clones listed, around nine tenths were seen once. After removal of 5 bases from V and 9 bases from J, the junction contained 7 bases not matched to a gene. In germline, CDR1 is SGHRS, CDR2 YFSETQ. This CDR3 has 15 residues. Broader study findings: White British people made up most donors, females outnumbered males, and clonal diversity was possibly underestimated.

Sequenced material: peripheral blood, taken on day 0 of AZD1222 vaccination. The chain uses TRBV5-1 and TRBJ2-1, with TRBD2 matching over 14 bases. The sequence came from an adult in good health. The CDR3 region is CASRTGLAGVLEQFF. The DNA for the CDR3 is TGCGCCAGCAGAACGGGACTAGCGGGAGTACTTGAGCAGTTCTTC. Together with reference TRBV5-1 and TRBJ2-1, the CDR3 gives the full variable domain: KAGVTQTPRYLIKTRGQQVTLSCSPISGHRSVSWYQQTPGQGLQFLFEYFSETQRNKGNFPGRFSGRQFSNSRSEMNVSTLELGDSALYLCASRTGLAGVLEQFFGPGTRLTVL.